The clone carrying this TCR beta chain came up a few times. A read error may be the cause here, since a much bigger clone is one base away. In building TCR beta libraries, iRepertoire HTBI primers were used together with Arm-PCR of CDR3 regions. Each CDR3 protein gets one entry after TCRdb re-called the multiplex PCR reads with MiXCR. In the table there are about 210,000 distinct CDR3 sequences, 15% to 20% of which are singletons. The data are from a study of regulatory T cells in long-lasting Graves disease. Time point noted: newly diagnosed GD, antithyroid drugs for less than 3 months. Following extraction of RNA from PBMCs, that RNA was used to make the TCR library. An endocrinology department in Xi'an, China, supplied the patients. These data also formed part of another study, on T cells in Graves' hyperthyroidism and ophthalmopathy. That publication notes: HTBI primers were used for first-round RT-PCR of the TCR CDR3. It was a median around 6 months before onset that the model predicted ophthalmopathy.

Sequenced here: peripheral blood mononuclear cells (PBMCs), sampled at new diagnosis, from a patient treated with antithyroid drugs. The origin of this receptor is a woman in her twenties or thirties with Graves disease.

The CDR3 here is CAWRGRGVTTQHF. DNA for the CDR3: TGTGCCTGGAGGGGACGGGGGGTGACGACCCAGCATTTT. V gene TRBV30 combines with J gene TRBJ1-5, with D possibly matching TRBD1 (5 bases). The CDR3 runs to 13 residues. Germline V lookup: CDR1 GTSNPN, CDR2 SVGIG (reference sequence). Between the trimmed V and J ends, which lost 3 bases and 11 bases, there was a span of 17 bases.